The TCR beta chain described here comes from a study of T cell clusters in autoimmune cytopenias (dated by TCRdb to between 2018 and 2021). Turning to the overall study: TRB sequencing reached a median depth of approximately 56,000 reads per sample and yielded a median of about 2,200 distinct TRB clonotypes per sample. Alongside healthy, CLL and autoimmune hepatitis controls, autoimmune cytopenia patients had their peripheral blood TRB and IGH repertoires sequenced at active disease and again during treatment follow-up. The study was designed to test whether a disease-specific immune repertoire signature usable as a blood-based biomarker is carried by autoimmune cytopenia patients. General findings and caveats noted by the study authors: TRB repertoire shifts, with less even repertoires observed in secondary cytopenia and CLL, were mostly attributed to lymphoma bias rather than autoimmunity. GLIPH results suggested that primary autoimmune cytopenia patients were missing physiological T cell clusters, with 51 clusters found only in healthy donors compared with more than 15 found only in patients. In the comparison of secondary cytopenia with CLL, the cluster-lack signature was not observed, apparently because the dominant lymphoma-associated repertoire masked the signature. Almost three-fold more exclusive TRB clusters were observed in healthy donors than in active autoimmune hepatitis patients, consistent with an autoimmunity-wide signature. The T cell clusters were defined only in silico, and the functional role of the clusters was left to be validated experimentally.

TRB amplification used roughly 270 ng of peripheral blood genomic DNA, roughly 41,000 genome equivalents, per sample. TRB rearrangements were amplified by multiplex PCR following a touch-down protocol, with the TRB-A and TRB-B primer pools mixed in one tube. Illumina adapters and sample indices were added to the amplicons through two consecutive PCR reactions performed with Phusion HS II polymerase. Amplicons were gel-purified with the NucleoSpin Gel and PCR Clean-up kit, then quantified by Qubit and quality-checked on an Agilent 2100 Bioanalyzer. Sequencing of the libraries was done on an Illumina MiSeq with 600-cycle, single-indexed, paired-end runs. Concerning the study's data processing: Alignment and assembly of TRB reads were performed with MiXCR version 2.1.12 and the default MiXCR reference library. A clone was defined by each unique CDR3 nucleotide sequence, and the analysis included only productive sequences supported by at least two reads. Alpha-parameterized diversity profiles (alpha 0 to 5), including the Shannon (alpha 1) and Simpson (alpha 2) indices, were computed with an R script to assess repertoire diversity. Combinatorial TRB VJ usage was calculated with the tcR package and was compared between cohorts by principal component analysis performed with ade4. GLIPH clustering of TCRbeta CDR3s was carried out on cohort pairs matched by age and read depth, and cluster frequencies were compared by Wilcoxon test. Following reprocessing of the reads by TCRdb, the data hold one row per CDR3 protein sequence and no DNA is available. The V and J calls here are based on TCRdb, not the publication. The table of this sample itemizes roughly 8,000 distinct CDR3 sequences. Approximately 30% of the sample is in the top ten clones.

Including the terminal cysteine and phenylalanine, the CDR3 comprises 12 residues. The protein alone is recorded here. The germline V gene provides CDR1 SNHLY and CDR2 FYNNEI. To note about this clonotype: Which antigen it targets is not known.

Separately, the same data were catalogued under a study of T cell repertoires in aging, cancer and after chemotherapy. The second study's authors report: Six donor age groups were covered, ranging from 30 or younger up to 70 or older, and each group contained at least three individuals. In the hematological group, paired pre- and post-chemotherapy samples were obtained from chronic lymphocytic leukemia patients treated with fludarabine- or bendamustine-based regimens. Around 10 million TCR reads were contained in the full dataset. Significantly lower blood TCR diversity and higher clonality were observed in untreated patients with hematological or solid cancers than in age-matched healthy donors. In healthy donors, the drop in TCR diversity with age came mainly from a loss of richness, whereas in cancer patients a loss of evenness also played a part. Median generation probability increased over the chemotherapy interval in both cancer cohorts, suggesting repertoire reconstitution through rebound thymic output. The authors noted that the repertoire data do not allow conclusions about immunological memory after chemotherapy. Hematological cancer patients had infiltration of lymphoid organs, and this infiltration may itself impair thymic emigration or peripheral T cell expansion. To look at immunoaging and at how T cells reconstitute after chemotherapy, the study profiled TCR beta repertoires in peripheral blood from both healthy donors and cancer patients. A cohort of 200 to 250 cancer patients (around 93 with hematological and approximately 120 with solid cancers) was assembled, and around 100 healthy donors were included as a reference group. Processing of the TRB sequences was carried out with MiXCR versions 2.12 and 3.0.5. The repertoire metrics were Shannon diversity, evenness, clonality (calculated as one minus evenness), and diversity profiles parameterized by alpha from 0 to 5. The IGoR algorithm was used to compute generation probabilities of clones in paired pre- and post-chemotherapy samples.

The source material was peripheral blood. The TCR originated in a human donor with an autoimmune cytopenia or autoimmune hepatitis (not recorded which). The rearrangement combines TRBV2 with TRBJ1-1. The CDR3 reads as follows: CASKEVRTEAFF. Full variable domain (CDR3 extended with the reference TRBV2 and TRBJ1-1 proteins): EPEVTQTPSHQVTQMGQEVILRCVPISNHLYFYWYRQILGQKVEFLVSFYNNEISEKSEIFDDQFSVERPDGSNFTLKIRSTKLEDSAMYFCASKEVRTEAFFGQGTRLTVV.